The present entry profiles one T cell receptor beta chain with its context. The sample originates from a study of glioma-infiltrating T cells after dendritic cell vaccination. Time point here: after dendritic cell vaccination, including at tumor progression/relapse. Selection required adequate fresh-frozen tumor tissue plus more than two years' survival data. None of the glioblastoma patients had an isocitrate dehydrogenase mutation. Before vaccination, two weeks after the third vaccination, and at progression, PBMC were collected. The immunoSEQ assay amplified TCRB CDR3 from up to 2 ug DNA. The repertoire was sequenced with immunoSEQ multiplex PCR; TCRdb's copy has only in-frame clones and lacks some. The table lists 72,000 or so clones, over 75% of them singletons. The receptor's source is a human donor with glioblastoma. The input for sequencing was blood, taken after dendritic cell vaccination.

The DNA for the CDR3 is TGTGCCAGCTCACCGGGACAGGGGGCAGAAGAAAAACTGTTTTTT. Translation gives CASSPGQGAEEKLFF. The genes are TRBV18 and TRBJ1-4, with TRBD1 matching over 12 bases. The CDR3 length is 15 residues. The trim removed 3 bases at V and 8 bases at J, leaving 4 bases unmatched. Germline CDR1 reads KGHSH; CDR2 reads LQKENI.